This TCR beta chain is drawn from a study of shared clonotypes between healthy human individuals. Study-level information: CD4 naive cells filled three plates per donor, CD4 memory three, CD8 naive two and CD8 memory one.

Both subsets, CD45RA+ naive and CD45RA-negative memory, were split from the CD4+ cells. Whole-study findings and limits: A handful of donors had around 5% of their naive CD4 clonotypes in common.

A deep-level run was used for the assay. Repertoires were generated with immunoSEQ multiplex PCR, while TCRdb's copy carries only in-frame clones and drops some. The table has roughly 2.5 million clones, around nine tenths seen once. With respect to this clone: Its antigen is currently unknown.

V lost 2 bases and J lost 7; bases outside the gene matches: 8. The CDR3 extends over 16 amino acids. Germline-derived CDR1 and CDR2 are SNHLY and FYNNEI. The material sequenced was naive CD4+ T cells sorted from blood. As for subset: CD45RA+ positively selected. J is TRBJ2-1 and V is TRBV2; TRBD2 aligns across 10 bases. The source is a man between 18 and 29 years old in good health. CDR3 loop: CASSEPLSGRDNEQFF. The CDR3 bases are TGTGCCAGCAGTGAACCCCTAAGCGGGAGGGATAATGAGCAGTTCTTC.